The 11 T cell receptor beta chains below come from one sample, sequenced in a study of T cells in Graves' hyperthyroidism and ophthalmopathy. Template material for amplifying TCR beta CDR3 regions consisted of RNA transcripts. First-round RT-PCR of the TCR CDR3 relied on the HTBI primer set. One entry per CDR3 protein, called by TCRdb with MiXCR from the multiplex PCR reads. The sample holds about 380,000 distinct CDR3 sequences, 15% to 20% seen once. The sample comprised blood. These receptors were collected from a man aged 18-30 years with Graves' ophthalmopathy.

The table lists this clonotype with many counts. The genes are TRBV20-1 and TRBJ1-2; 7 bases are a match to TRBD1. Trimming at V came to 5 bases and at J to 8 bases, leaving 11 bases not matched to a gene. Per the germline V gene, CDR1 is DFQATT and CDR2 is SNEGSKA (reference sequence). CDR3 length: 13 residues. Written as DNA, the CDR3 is TGCAGTGCTCCTCAGGGGGAGGCGGGAGGCTACACCTTC. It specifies CSAPQGEAGGYTF.

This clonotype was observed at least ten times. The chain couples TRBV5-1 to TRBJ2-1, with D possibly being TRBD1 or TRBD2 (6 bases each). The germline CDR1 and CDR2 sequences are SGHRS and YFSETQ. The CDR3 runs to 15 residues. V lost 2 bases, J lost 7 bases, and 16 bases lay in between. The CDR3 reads CASSFQGRLVNEQFF. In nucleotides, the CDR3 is TGCGCCAGCAGCTTCCAGGGGAGGCTAGTAAATGAGCAGTTCTTC. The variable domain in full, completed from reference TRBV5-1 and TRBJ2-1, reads KAGVTQTPRYLIKTRGQQVTLSCSPISGHRSVSWYQQTPGQGLQFLFEYFSETQRNKGNFPGRFSGRQFSNSRSEMNVSTLELGDSALYLCASSFQGRLVNEQFFGPGTRLTVL.

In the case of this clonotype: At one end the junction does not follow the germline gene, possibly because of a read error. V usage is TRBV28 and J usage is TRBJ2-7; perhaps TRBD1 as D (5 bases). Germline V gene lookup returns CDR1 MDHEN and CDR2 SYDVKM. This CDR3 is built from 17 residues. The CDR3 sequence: CASSPITLAGNSHEQYF. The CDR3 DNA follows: TGTGCCAGCAGTCCCATCACCTTGGCAGGGAACTCCCACGAGCAGTACTTC.

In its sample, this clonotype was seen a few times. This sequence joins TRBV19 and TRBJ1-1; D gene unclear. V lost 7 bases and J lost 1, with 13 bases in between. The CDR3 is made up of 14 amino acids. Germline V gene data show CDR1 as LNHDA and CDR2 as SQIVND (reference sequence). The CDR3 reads CASIGKTPNTEAFF. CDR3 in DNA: TGTGCCAGTATCGGGAAGACTCCGAACACTGAAGCTTTCTTT.

CDR3: CASSQPDGGSSPLHF. The CDR3 nucleotides read TGCGCCAGCAGCCAACCGGACGGAGGGAGTTCACCCCTCCACTTT. The chain is built from TRBV4-1 and TRBJ1-6; D unresolved. Germline V gene lookup returns CDR1 MGHRA and CDR2 YSYEKL. Deletions cut 2 bases from V and 9 bases from J, with 14 bases between. The CDR3 loop spans 15 amino acids.

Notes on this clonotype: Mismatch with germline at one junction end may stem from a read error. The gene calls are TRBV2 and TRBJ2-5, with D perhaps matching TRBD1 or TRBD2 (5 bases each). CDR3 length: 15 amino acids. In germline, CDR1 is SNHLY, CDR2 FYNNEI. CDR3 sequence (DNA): TGCGCCAGGCTCCCCCCGGGACGGACGCAAGAGACCCAGTACTTC. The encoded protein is CARLPPGRTQETQYF.

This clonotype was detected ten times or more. The CDR3 region has the DNA TGCGCCAGCAGCTTTGGACAGGGAGTCACTGAAGCTTTCTTT. It yields the protein CASSFGQGVTEAFF. V gene TRBV5-1 combines with J gene TRBJ1-1; 8 nucleotides agree with TRBD1. Germline CDR1 is SGHRS and CDR2 is YFSETQ. V trimming: 2 bases; J trimming: 4 bases; junction bases outside the gene matches: 4. This CDR3 region has 14 residues. Filled out from reference TRBV5-1 and TRBJ1-1, the complete variable domain reads KAGVTQTPRYLIKTRGQQVTLSCSPISGHRSVSWYQQTPGQGLQFLFEYFSETQRNKGNFPGRFSGRQFSNSRSEMNVSTLELGDSALYLCASSFGQGVTEAFFGQGTRLTVV.

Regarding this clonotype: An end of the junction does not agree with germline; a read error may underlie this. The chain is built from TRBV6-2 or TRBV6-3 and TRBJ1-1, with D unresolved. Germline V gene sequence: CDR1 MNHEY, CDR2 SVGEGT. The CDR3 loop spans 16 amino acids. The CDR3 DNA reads TGTGCCAGCAGCTACTCCGGGAGAGGAGTGAACACTGAAGCTTTCTTT. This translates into CASSYSGRGVNTEAFF.

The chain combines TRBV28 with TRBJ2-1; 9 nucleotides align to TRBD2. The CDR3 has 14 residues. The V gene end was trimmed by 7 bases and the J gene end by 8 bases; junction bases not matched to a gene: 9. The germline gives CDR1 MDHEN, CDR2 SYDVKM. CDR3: CASTLSGTSYEQFF. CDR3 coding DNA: TGTGCCAGCACCTTAAGTGGGACTAGCTATGAGCAGTTCTTC.

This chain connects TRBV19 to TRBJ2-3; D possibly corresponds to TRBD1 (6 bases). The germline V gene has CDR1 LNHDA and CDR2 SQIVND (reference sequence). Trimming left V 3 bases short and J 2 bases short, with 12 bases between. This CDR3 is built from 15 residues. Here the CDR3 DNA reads TGTGCCAGTAGTATCTCAGGGGCGAACACAGATACGCAGTATTTT. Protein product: CASSISGANTDTQYF.

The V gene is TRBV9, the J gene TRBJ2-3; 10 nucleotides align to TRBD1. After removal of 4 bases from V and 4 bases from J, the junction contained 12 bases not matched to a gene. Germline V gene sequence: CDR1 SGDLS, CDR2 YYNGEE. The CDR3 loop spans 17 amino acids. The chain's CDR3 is CASSLYPLTGGADTQYF. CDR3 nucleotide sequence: TGTGCCAGCAGCCTCTATCCGTTGACAGGGGGCGCAGATACGCAGTATTTT.